The 10 T cell receptor beta chains below all came from one sample that was sequenced in a study of Graves' ophthalmopathy and Graves' hyperthyroidism. RNA transcripts were the template, and TCR beta CDR3 regions were amplified from them. RT-PCR was first run with HTBI primers, then multiplex PCR in a second round. TCRdb used MiXCR to reprocess the multiplex PCR reads, holding one entry per CDR3 protein. The table lists hundreds of thousands of distinct CDR3 sequences, over 40% of them singletons. Sequencing was carried out using peripheral blood. Receptors originate from an adult man with Graves' ophthalmopathy.

This clonotype came up a few times. The chain uses TRBV4-3 and TRBJ2-5; 9 bases map to TRBD1. The CDR3 sequence is 15 residues long. The germline CDR1 and CDR2 sequences are LGHNA and YSLEER. Unmatched junction bases numbered 3, after V lost 2 bases and J lost 2 bases. The CDR3 DNA reads as TGCGCCAGCAGCCAATGGACAGGGGATCAAGAGACCCAGTACTTC. Residues: CASSQWTGDQETQYF.

The genes are TRBV7-6 and TRBJ1-1; D ambiguous. The germline CDR1 and CDR2 sequences are SGHVS and FNYEAQ. V was trimmed by 2 bases and J by 11 bases, leaving 18 bases between them. The CDR3 consists of 14 residues. This chain's CDR3 is CASSLLSGDVKAFF. The CDR3 bases are TGTGCCAGCAGCTTACTAAGCGGGGATGTAAAGGCTTTCTTT.

The table lists this clonotype with a few counts. This chain connects TRBV11-2 to TRBJ1-2; unclear D gene. The ends were cut back, 4 bases at V and 0 bases at J, with 9 bases in the middle. Germline values: CDR1 SGHAT, CDR2 FQNNGV. The CDR3 contains 14 residues. The CDR3 spells CASSSEAANYGYTF. CDR3 DNA sequence: TGTGCCAGCAGCTCCGAAGCGGCTAACTATGGCTACACCTTC.

A remark on this clonotype: A read error may produce the germline difference seen at one junction end. V is TRBV7-7 and J is TRBJ2-2; D is perhaps TRBD1 (6 bases). The CDR3 length is 19 residues. CDR1 is SSHAT, CDR2 FNYEAQ, per germline (reference sequence). CDR3 nucleotides: TGTGCTAGCAGCTTAGACGTGGCCAGGGGAAGCGGTAACACCGGGGAGCTGTTTTTT. This encodes CASSLDVARGSGNTGELFF.

V gene TRBV14 combines with J gene TRBJ2-7; no clear D gene. V shed 2 bases and J shed 2 bases, with 4 bases lying between them. Germline CDR1 reads SGHDN; CDR2 reads FVKESK. The CDR3 loop spans 12 amino acids. CDR3 DNA: TGTGCCAGCAGCCAATACGCCTACGAGCAGTACTTC. This encodes CASSQYAYEQYF.

This rearrangement joins TRBV5-1 to TRBJ2-3; D ambiguous. Germline-derived CDR1 and CDR2 are SGHRS and YFSETQ. The length of the CDR3 is 14 residues. Trimming shortened V by 0 bases and J by 4 bases, and 9 bases separated the two germline ends. The CDR3 bases are TGCGCCAGCAGCTTGGCCTCCAACCCAGATACGCAGTATTTT. As protein: CASSLASNPDTQYF.

On this clonotype itself: Its ends do not fully match the called genes, so a read error is possible. This chain uses TRBV10-3 with TRBJ1-2; weak D call: TRBD1 (5 bases). The CDR3 consists of 13 residues. Germline assignment: CDR1 ENHRY and CDR2 SYGVKD. CDR3 in DNA: TGTGCCATCAGTGAGTCGGACAATCTGGCTTCGGACTTC. It translates to CAISESDNLASDF.

V usage is TRBV29-1 and J usage is TRBJ1-2; D gene ambiguous. In germline, CDR1 is SQVTM, CDR2 ANQGSEA. Trimming removed 3 bases at V and 8 bases at J, with 13 bases between. This CDR3 has 12 residues. In DNA, the CDR3 is TGCAGCGTTGATAGGGCAGCTAAGGGCTACACCTTC. The encoded protein is CSVDRAAKGYTF. Full variable domain (remainder filled in from reference TRBV29-1 and TRBJ1-2): SAVISQKPSRDICQRGTSLTIQCQVDSQVTMMFWYRQQPGQSLTLIATANQGSEATYESGFVIDKFPISRPNLTFSTLTVSNMSPEDSSIYLCSVDRAAKGYTFGSGTRLTVV.

The rearrangement uses TRBV9 and TRBJ1-2, with 11 nucleotides matching TRBD1. The ends lost 3 bases at V and 8 bases at J; junction bases unmatched: 6. Per the germline V gene, CDR1 is SGDLS and CDR2 is YYNGEE. The CDR3 is 14 residues long. The CDR3 DNA follows: TGTGCCAGCAGCGCCACCGGGACAGGGGGGGGCTACACCTTC. Protein product: CASSATGTGGGYTF.

With respect to this clonotype: It may be a read error: a sequence one base away is much more abundant. The CDR3 bases are TGTGCCAGCAGCCTCGGGACAGGGGAGGTAGAGACCCAGTACTTC. It yields the protein CASSLGTGEVETQYF. V is TRBV2 and J is TRBJ2-5; 10 nucleotides align to TRBD1. V lost 6 bases, J lost 4 bases, and 8 bases stayed unmatched. Germline assignment: CDR1 SNHLY and CDR2 FYNNEI. The CDR3 extends over 15 amino acids.